These T cell receptor beta chains were read from a single sample in a study of blood T cell repertoires in COVID-19. Assay used: immunoSEQ multiplex PCR; TCRdb lists only in-frame clones, some missing. The top ten clones hold about 6.3% of a sample with under 250,000 clones, roughly 89% of them seen once. Sequenced material: peripheral blood. These receptors were obtained from a man aged 55 to 70 who had recovered from COVID-19. CDR3s include the opening cysteine and the closing phenylalanine or tryptophan. D genes are given only for firm matches. For some rows the clone size is stated as once, few or many, or as a class when expanded; others skip it.

j_call,clone_size,v_call,d_call,cdr3_aa,cdr3_nt
TRBJ2-7,-,TRBV11-1,-,CASSPSRYEQYF,TGTGCCAGCAGCCCTTCCCGCTACGAGCAGTACTTC
TRBJ1-2,-,TRBV19,TRBD1,CASSAQGRSGGYTF,TGTGCCAGTAGTGCACAGGGGAGATCGGGCGGCTACACCTTC
TRBJ2-7,-,TRBV7-2,TRBD2,CASSLLLQLAGGSYYEQYF,TGTGCCAGCAGCTTACTATTGCAACTAGCGGGAGGATCTTACTACGAGCAGTACTTC
TRBJ2-7,-,TRBV5-5,TRBD1,CASSSRTGTYEQYF,TGTGCCAGCAGCTCCCGGACAGGGACCTACGAGCAGTACTTC
TRBJ1-5,-,TRBV28,-,CASSLFLRPQHF,TGTGCCAGCAGTTTATTTCTACGGCCCCAGCATTTT
TRBJ2-1,-,TRBV3-1/TRBV3-2,TRBD1,CASSHRGQSYNEQFF,TGTGCCAGCAGCCACCGGGGACAGTCCTACAATGAGCAGTTCTTC
TRBJ2-2,-,TRBV6-6,-,CASIPRENTGELFF,TGTGCCAGCATCCCGAGGGAGAACACCGGGGAGCTGTTTTTT
TRBJ2-7,-,TRBV10-3,TRBD2,CAISERGTSGRREQYF,TGTGCCATCAGTGAGCGGGGGACTAGCGGGAGGCGCGAGCAGTACTTC
TRBJ2-2,once,TRBV19,TRBD2,CASRYQRGGRNTGELFF,TGTGCCAGTCGGTACCAGCGGGGGGGCCGCAACACCGGGGAGCTGTTTTTT
TRBJ1-2,-,TRBV6-4,TRBD1,CASKLDRGNYGYTF,TGTGCCAGCAAATTAGACAGGGGAAACTATGGCTACACCTTC
TRBJ2-3,-,TRBV18,-,CASSPKQPGQSFPDTQYF,TGTGCCAGCTCACCAAAACAACCGGGACAATCATTCCCAGATACGCAGTATTTT
TRBJ1-1,-,TRBV6-5,-,CASSYRDRTRGAFF,TGTGCCAGCAGTTACCGGGACCGCACCCGGGGGGCTTTCTTT
TRBJ1-2,-,TRBV19,TRBD1,CASSIVPTGAYGYTF,TGTGCCAGTAGTATAGTTCCGACAGGGGCCTATGGCTACACCTTC
TRBJ2-5,-,TRBV11-2,TRBD1,CASSLLGAGGLETQYF,TGTGCCAGCAGCCTCTTGGGGGCAGGGGGCCTAGAGACCCAGTACTTC
TRBJ2-7,-,TRBV11-1,-,CASSLAGGPYEQYF,TGTGCCAGCAGCTTAGCGGGAGGCCCCTACGAGCAGTACTTC
TRBJ1-5,-,TRBV6-6,-,CASSYLWTDNQPQHF,TGTGCCAGCAGTTACTTATGGACAGATAATCAGCCCCAGCATTTT
TRBJ1-3,-,TRBV18,-,CASSEDRSSGNTIYF,TGTGCCAGCTCAGAAGACAGGTCCTCTGGAAACACCATATATTTT